This TCR beta chain stems from a study of shared clonotypes between healthy human individuals. For the study at large: Each donor's CD4 naive and CD4 memory cells filled three plates apiece, CD8 naive two, and CD8 memory one.

Sequencing used immunoSEQ multiplex PCR; TCRdb keeps in-frame clones, though not all of them. Here the sample spans under 850,000 clones, around 77% being singletons. V was pared by 1 base and J by 5 bases, with 14 bases between. The CDR3 has 15 residues. The germline CDR1 and CDR2 sequences are SGHAT and FQDESV (reference sequence). The specimen was memory CD4+ T cells sorted from blood. This sample's subset: CD45RA-negative fraction. This receptor was identified in a woman aged 25-40 years in good health. The rearrangement joins TRBV11-1 to TRBJ2-5, with a possible D match to TRBD1 (5 bases). This CDR3 reads CASSLDLGRVETQYF. CDR3 bases: TGTGCCAGCAGCTTAGATCTCGGCAGGGTCGAGACCCAGTACTTC. Based on the CDR3 plus reference TRBV11-1 and TRBJ2-5, the full variable domain is EAEVAQSPRYKITEKSQAVAFWCDPISGHATLYWYRQILGQGPELLVQFQDESVVDDSQLPKDRFSAERLKGVDSTLKIQPAELGDSAMYLCASSLDLGRVETQYFGPGTRLLVL.